The rows below give T cell receptor beta chains drawn from one sample of a study of spatial heterogeneity in lung cancer. One entry per CDR3 protein, called by TCRdb with MiXCR from the 5' RACE reads. The repertoire consists of about 48,000 distinct CDR3 sequences, with approximately 5.7% occurring once and the leading ten covering more than 9.5%. This material consisted of PBMCs, taken at surgery. Receptors originate from a male donor with early-stage non-small cell lung cancer. Both conserved end residues are part of each CDR3. A D gene is named only where the DNA matches it firmly.

V	J	D	CDR3
TRBV20-1	TRBJ2-6	.	CSATRLSGANVLTF
TRBV28	TRBJ1-4	.	CASRPPPRDQSGEKLFF
TRBV29-1	TRBJ2-3	TRBD1	CSVQTGSIVTDTQYF
TRBV9	TRBJ2-7	TRBD2	CASSEGLADSYEQYF
TRBV9	TRBJ2-5	TRBD2	CASSPLQAGGHETQYF
TRBV5-1	TRBJ2-1	TRBD2	CASSLAGRAGEQFF
TRBV10-3	TRBJ2-6	.	CAISDSGANVLTF
TRBV4-3	TRBJ2-3	TRBD2	CASSQEGLAGGPGVGDTQYF
TRBV6-2/TRBV6-3	TRBJ2-1	TRBD2	CASSYLAGETFF
TRBV2	TRBJ2-7	.	CASSLFQEYEQYF
TRBV20-1	TRBJ1-1	TRBD1	CSASSDRGFLDTEAFF
TRBV29-1	TRBJ2-1	.	CSAGRAQAWDEQFF
TRBV19	TRBJ2-1	.	CASSQGFSSYNEQFF
TRBV9	TRBJ2-3	.	CASSAFDRPTDTQYF
TRBV27	TRBJ1-5	.	CASSLMGGVNQPQHF
TRBV20-1	TRBJ2-1	.	CSAEASGGHEQFF
TRBV20-1	TRBJ2-2	.	CSARDSKKGLAGELFF
TRBV5-1	TRBJ2-1	TRBD2	CASSLNHGGGSNEQFF
TRBV5-1	TRBJ1-4	.	CASSLVGTENEKLFF
TRBV6-1	TRBJ2-1	TRBD2	CASFDGGYNEQFF
TRBV9	TRBJ1-1	.	CASSVEGPNTEAFF
TRBV11-2	TRBJ2-2	.	CASSLNLGSNTGELFF
TRBV5-1	TRBJ2-3	.	CASSLTGSRPDTQYF
TRBV12-3/TRBV12-4	TRBJ2-3	.	CASSLGGQTDTQYF
TRBV7-3	TRBJ2-2	TRBD1	CASSPQTGSTGELFF
TRBV6-5	TRBJ2-4	.	CASSSPGLSKNIQYF
TRBV20-1	TRBJ2-7	.	CSARVATRNYEQYF
TRBV30	TRBJ1-1	.	CAWSVSGETEAFF
TRBV19	TRBJ2-2	.	CASSFQGGRAGELFF
TRBV20-1	TRBJ2-3	TRBD2	CSPVFAGESDTQYF
TRBV7-2	TRBJ1-1	.	CASSLALGAGTEAFF
TRBV6-5	TRBJ2-7	TRBD1	CASSSGQGYEQYF
TRBV7-9	TRBJ2-1	.	CASSSERGEEYNEQFF
TRBV18	TRBJ2-2	TRBD2	CASSPRDYRSGELFF
TRBV5-1	TRBJ2-3	.	CASSPLPTSTDTQYF
TRBV7-2	TRBJ2-7	.	CASSLQGRFEQYF
TRBV10-3	TRBJ1-3	TRBD1	CAITGGQGRGNTIYF
TRBV5-6	TRBJ2-3	TRBD2	CASSWAGLAGYTQYF
TRBV2	TRBJ1-2	.	CASSEARLGNRDYTF
TRBV29-1	TRBJ2-5	.	CSVGLTKRVPETQYF
TRBV29-1	TRBJ2-1	TRBD2	CSGETSVDEQFF
TRBV10-3	TRBJ2-3	.	CAISESAAGTTDTQYF
TRBV29-1	TRBJ1-1	.	CSVEQAVNTEAFF
TRBV20-1	TRBJ2-1	.	CSASPIKRVSYIEQFF
TRBV10-3	TRBJ2-6	.	CATLALDSGANVLTF
TRBV7-6	TRBJ2-7	TRBD2	CASSSTSGSSYEQYF
TRBV11-1	TRBJ2-3	TRBD2	CASSLTAGLIDTQYF
TRBV28	TRBJ2-7	TRBD1	CASSETGPNSYEQYF
TRBV7-8	TRBJ1-6	TRBD1	CASSSDRGDNSPLHF
TRBV20-1	TRBJ2-5	.	CSARDRRLKQETQYF
TRBV7-2	TRBJ1-2	.	CASSLSGGPIGIYGYTF
TRBV4-2	TRBJ2-5	.	CASSLGASGDQETQYF